One and the same sample provided the 5 T cell receptor beta chains below, sequenced in a study of T cells in Graves' hyperthyroidism and ophthalmopathy. Regions amplified from RNA transcripts were the TCR beta CDR3 regions. HTBI primers drove first-round RT-PCR of the TCR CDR3. TCRdb itself ran the multiplex PCR reads through MiXCR, one entry per CDR3 protein. The sample lists 600,000 or so distinct CDR3 sequences; 40% to 55% were seen once. The source material was peripheral blood or thyroid tissue (not recorded which). These receptors were obtained from a woman aged 18-30 years with Graves' hyperthyroidism.

This clonotype was seen once. The DNA is omitted, as the CDR3 cannot be located on it reliably, and the CDR3 follows TCRdb's listing. The V gene is TRBV10-3, the J gene TRBJ1-4; the D segment call TRBD1 is taken from the table without a DNA check. Germline V lookup: CDR1 ENHRY, CDR2 SYGVKD. The CDR3 length is 13 residues, termini included. CDR3 residues: CAISDFGTGNVFF.

The chain has TRBV2 and TRBJ1-1; 7 bases fit TRBD1. CDR1 SNHLY and CDR2 FYNNEI come from the germline V gene. With V trimmed by 5 bases and J by 1 base, 13 bases remained unmatched. The CDR3 runs 17 residues. The CDR3 loop reads CASSPQAADRTNTEAFF. The CDR3 DNA is TGTGCCAGCAGTCCTCAAGCCGCGGACAGGACGAACACTGAAGCTTTCTTT.

In this sample, this clonotype turned up many times. The genes are TRBV7-3 and TRBJ2-5; 9 bases are a match to TRBD2. The CDR3 consists of 15 residues. Per germline, CDR1 SGHTA and CDR2 FQGTGA. J lost 5 bases, V lost 5 bases, and 9 bases had no gene match. CDR3 protein: CASSLGGRAGETQYF. As DNA, the CDR3 is TGTGCCAGCAGCCTCGGCGGGAGGGCCGGGGAGACCCAGTACTTC.

The rearrangement links TRBV2 to TRBJ2-5; the D is unclear. This CDR3 is built from 13 residues. Germline CDR1 and CDR2: SNHLY and FYNNEI. Trimming left V 4 bases short and J 5 bases short, with 11 bases between. CDR3 protein: CASSVGNLETQYF. The DNA for the CDR3 is TGTGCCAGCAGTGTGGGGAACCTGGAGACCCAGTACTTC. Supplemented by reference TRBV2 and TRBJ2-5, the full variable domain reads EPEVTQTPSHQVTQMGQEVILRCVPISNHLYFYWYRQILGQKVEFLVSFYNNEISEKSEIFDDQFSVERPDGSNFTLKIRSTKLEDSAMYFCASSVGNLETQYFGPGTRLLVL.

The sample holds many counts of this clonotype. V usage is TRBV2 and J usage is TRBJ1-5, with 7 bases aligning to TRBD1. Trimming removed 8 bases from V and 0 bases from J; junction bases left unmatched: 4. This CDR3 spans 14 amino acids. Per germline, CDR1 SNHLY and CDR2 FYNNEI. The chain's CDR3 is CASGTVYSNQPQHF. DNA of the CDR3: TGTGCCAGCGGGACAGTGTATAGCAATCAGCCCCAGCATTTT.